This T cell receptor beta chain derives from a study of cytomegalovirus exposure and HLA in healthy donors. In the study overall: Earlier work reported 117 million unique TCR beta sequences from 150 million to 200 million T cells.

Study results and caveats: Later, TCR association rates were found to vary by HLA locus, highest for DRB1 and lowest for HLA-C.

The germline V and J ends were trimmed by 5 bases and 0 bases, with 14 bases remaining between them. Per the germline V gene, CDR1 is PRHDT and CDR2 is FYEKMQ (reference sequence). The CDR3 contains 15 residues. Of note for this clone: The antigen remains undetermined.

The primer mix had 60 Vbeta and 13 Jbeta primers. Produced via immunoSEQ multiplex PCR; TCRdb's table is partial and in-frame only. The repertoire consists of around 64,000 clones, with 70% to 80% occurring once and the leading ten covering about 8%. This chain uses TRBV13 with TRBJ2-7; D is ambiguous. Sample: PBMCs. The clonotype originates from a man aged 18 to 29 in good health and CMV-seropositive. In DNA form, the CDR3 reads TGTGCCAGCAGCAGCAAAACACAGAGCTCCTACGAGCAGTACTTC. The encoded protein is CASSSKTQSSYEQYF.